The present entry profiles one TCR beta chain with its context. Its antigen remains unidentified. Each CDR3 protein gets one entry after TCRdb re-called the 5' RACE reads with MiXCR. The sample lists about 190,000 distinct CDR3 sequences; approximately 20% were seen once. These data originate in a study of T-cell memory formation after mild COVID-19. Study-level information: Largely, TCR clusters stayed within a single donor.

The length of the CDR3 is 17 residues. J lost 4 bases, V lost 4 bases, and 14 bases had no gene match. Germline V gene data show CDR1 as LGHNA and CDR2 as YSLEER. Broader study findings: Most CD4+ clones that shrank were in CM and EM, while CD8+ ones turned up in EMRA. Clones that got smaller from day 15 to 85 had even CD4/CD8, while clones growing later tipped toward CD4+.

The chain links TRBV4-3 to TRBJ2-5, with 8 bases identical to TRBD1. Sequencing was done on a sample of PBMCs or a T cell subset sorted from them (not recorded which). The sequence came from an adult woman who had mild COVID-19 (a few samples of this study predate the infection). Cell type and time point are not known. The CDR3 DNA is TGCGCCAGCAGCCGCAGCTTTGGGCAGGGGGCTTCAGAGACCCAGTACTTC. This codes for CASSRSFGQGASETQYF.